This T cell receptor (beta chain) stems from a study of cytomegalovirus exposure and HLA in healthy donors. This PCR relied on a set of 60 Vbeta primers and 13 Jbeta primers. Measured with immunoSEQ multiplex PCR; TCRdb has only the in-frame clones, and not every one. Among about 160,000 clones listed, about 75% were seen once. This CDR3 is built from 13 residues. V was cut by 7 bases and J by 4 bases, with 14 bases left in between. The germline V gene has CDR1 LNHDA and CDR2 SQIVND (reference sequence). The receptor comes from a female donor in good health and CMV-seronegative. V usage is TRBV19 and J usage is TRBJ2-7; the D gene is possibly TRBD1 (6 bases). The sequenced sample consisted of PBMCs. The DNA for the CDR3 is TGTGCCAGTAAGGGGGAGCCCGTTTACGAGCAGTACTTC. Its protein product is CASKGEPVYEQYF.